The source of this T cell receptor beta chain is a study of metastatic and nonmetastatic thyroid tumors. Across the whole study: Repertoire comparisons spanned blood and tumor or nodule tissue from malignant and benign thyroid patients.

Source study methods: Construction of a distant-metastasis classifier for papillary thyroid cancer relied on CDR3 differences across clinicopathological groups. MiXCR re-clonotyped the PCR reads for TCRdb. The authors' filters were not applied to this entry. The table includes about 40,000 clones, approximately 15% detected once. This clone was seen at least ten times. Among the patients, none had received any treatment before thyroid surgery. V was cut by 8 bases and J by 3 bases, with 11 bases left in between. CDR3 length equals 14 residues. Germline V gene sequence: CDR1 MNHEY, CDR2 SMNVEV (reference sequence).

The sample was blood. This TCR was recovered from a female donor with papillary thyroid cancer or a benign thyroid nodule (not recorded which). Some clones in this sample may be carry-over from other donors' samples. J is TRBJ1-6 and V is TRBV27, with a weak D call TRBD1 (5 bases). The CDR3 sequence is CASSEGIYNSPLHF. DNA for the CDR3: TGTGCCAGCTCCGAGGGGATCTATAATTCACCCCTCCACTTT.